These 3 T cell receptor beta chains were all obtained from the same sample, sequenced in a study of blood T cells in healthy people across ages (dated by TCRdb to the mid-2010s). Library construction relied on 5' RACE. Instrument on record: Illumina HiSeq 2500. A second PCR of about 6 to 12 cycles was performed with a sample-barcoded 5' primer and a J-beta primer mix. TCRdb trimmed public reads at Q25 via fastp, called clones via MiXCR and kept in-frame beta chains. Each record represents a unique CDR3 protein, reported with the most common genes and DNA among its rows. Present in this sample are 700,000 to 900,000 distinct CDR3 sequences, approximately 55% of which were seen just once. The ten largest clones represent approximately 41% of the sample. The sequencing input was blood. The receptors were sampled from an elderly man in good health.

This chain uses TRBV6-2 or TRBV6-3 with TRBJ2-3; TRBD2 agrees at 8 bases. Germline V CDR1 and CDR2: MNHEY, SVGEGT. Trimming removed 2 bases from V and 8 bases from J; junction bases left unmatched: 12. This CDR3 spans 16 amino acids. CDR3 sequence reads: CASSYTRAGVPGTQYF. CDR3 nucleotide sequence: TGTGCCAGCAGTTACACCCGAGCGGGGGTCCCCGGTACGCAGTATTTT.

The J gene is TRBJ1-2, the V gene TRBV5-6; 8 positions agree with TRBD1. Germline V gene lookup returns CDR1 SGHDT and CDR2 YYEEEE. The CDR3 totals 17 residues. Trimming at V came to 6 bases and at J to 6 bases, leaving 19 bases not matched to a gene. CDR3 sequence (DNA): TGTGCCAGCACCTTACCGGGACAGGCCCCTATGATTGATGGCTACACCTTC. Its translation: CASTLPGQAPMIDGYTF. Based on the CDR3 plus reference TRBV5-6 and TRBJ1-2, the full variable domain is DAGVTQSPTHLIKTRGQQVTLRCSPKSGHDTVSWYQQALGQGPQFIFQYYEEEERQRGNFPDRFSGHQFPNYSSELNVNALLLGDSALYLCASTLPGQAPMIDGYTFGSGTRLTVV.

This sequence joins TRBV27 and TRBJ2-3; maybe TRBD2 (6 bases). Germline V lookup: CDR1 MNHEY, CDR2 SMNVEV (reference sequence). The CDR3 totals 17 residues. Trimming left V 5 bases short and J 2 bases short, with 20 bases between. The CDR3 DNA reads TGTGCCAGCAGTCTAACCCCCGGGACTTACCCCACAGATACGCAGTATTTT. This sequence encodes CASSLTPGTYPTDTQYF.